Listed below are T cell receptor beta chains from one sample, sequenced in a study of regulatory T cells in long-lasting Graves disease. One entry per CDR3 protein results from TCRdb running MiXCR on the multiplex PCR reads. The table includes 200,000 to 250,000 distinct CDR3 sequences, roughly a fifth detected once. The same sample was also used in a study of T cells in Graves' hyperthyroidism and ophthalmopathy.

The sample here was peripheral blood mononuclear cells (PBMCs), taken at new diagnosis, from a patient treated with antithyroid drugs. The receptors were sampled from a woman aged 25 to 39 with Graves disease. Both conserved end residues are part of each CDR3. Each record gives: D gene, V gene, CDR3 length, CDR3 protein. A D gene is named only where the DNA matches it firmly.

>TRBD1|TRBV19|18
CASSLLGDRGSSGNTIYF
>NA|TRBV12-3/TRBV12-4|15
CASTLWQVPYNEQFF
>TRBD1|TRBV11-3|14
CASSLITGGETQYF
>TRBD2|TRBV2|14
CASRGLADTGELFF
>TRBD1|TRBV28|14
CASSSGGTNEKLFF
>NA|TRBV6-1|12
CASSNNAGGYTF
>TRBD1|TRBV28|15
CASSGNRGLDTEAFF
>NA|TRBV2|17
CASIRAHAVIMNTEAFF
>NA|TRBV30|11
CACRINSPLHF
>NA|TRBV6-1|11
CASSEVLGPSF
>NA|TRBV2|16
CASSLETGRAYNEQFF
>TRBD1|TRBV9|15
CASSLDRVSGNTIYF
>TRBD1|TRBV19|17
CASGSWVKRQGDNEQFF
>TRBD2|TRBV4-1|17
CASSQELGTSGSYEQYF
>NA|TRBV28|12
CASSPQYYEQYF
>NA|TRBV29-1|11
CSTVMNTEAFF
>TRBD1|TRBV27|15
CASSLLDRGNTEAFF
>NA|TRBV29-1|13
CSVGGARDSPLHF